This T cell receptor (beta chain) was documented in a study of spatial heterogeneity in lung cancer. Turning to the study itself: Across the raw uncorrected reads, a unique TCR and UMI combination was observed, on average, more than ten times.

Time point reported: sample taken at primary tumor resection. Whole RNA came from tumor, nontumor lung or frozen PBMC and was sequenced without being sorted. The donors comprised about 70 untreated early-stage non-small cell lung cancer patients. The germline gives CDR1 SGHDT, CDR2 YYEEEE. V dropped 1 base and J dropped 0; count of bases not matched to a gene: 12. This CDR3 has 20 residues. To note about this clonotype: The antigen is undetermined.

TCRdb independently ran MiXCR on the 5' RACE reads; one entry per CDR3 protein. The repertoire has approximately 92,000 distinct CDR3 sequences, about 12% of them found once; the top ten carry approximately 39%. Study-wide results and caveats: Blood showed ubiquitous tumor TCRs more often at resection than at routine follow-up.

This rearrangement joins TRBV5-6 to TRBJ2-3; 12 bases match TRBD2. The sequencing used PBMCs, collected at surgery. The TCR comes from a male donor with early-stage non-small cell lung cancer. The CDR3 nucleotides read TGTGCCAGCAGCTTGATCGTAGGACTAGCGGGGATTTCTAGCACAGATACGCAGTATTTT. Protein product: CASSLIVGLAGISSTDTQYF.